This T cell receptor beta chain appears in the sequencing data of a study of OX40 agonist ivuxolimab in advanced cancers. Study details: Dose-escalation cases comprised hepatocellular carcinoma, melanoma, renal cell or head and neck cancer. Earlier anti-PD-1, anti-PD-L1 or anti-CTLA-4 therapy was permitted; over 35% had received some. The study, taken as a whole, reports: Low normalized T-cell clonal expansion was also seen in some nonresponders.

Remarks on this clone: Its target is not known.

This CDR3 has 18 amino acids. V lost 4 bases to trimming and J lost 6 bases; unmatched junction nucleotides: 11. Germline values: CDR1 KGHSH, CDR2 LQKENI. This table comes from immunoSEQ multiplex PCR, and its TCRdb copy is limited to in-frame clones, with some not included. The sample lists tens of thousands of clones, about four fifths occurring once. The V call is TRBV18, the J call TRBJ2-5, with 16 bases lining up with TRBD2. Here the sequenced sample was CD4+ or CD8+ T cells sorted from blood, taken in a trial of the OX40 agonist ivuxolimab. This TCR was recovered from an adult with an advanced solid tumor such as melanoma, head and neck, liver or kidney cancer. The CDR3 loop reads CASSRGTSGRAVTQTQYF. CDR3 DNA sequence: TGTGCCAGCTCACGAGGGACTAGCGGGAGGGCCGTCACCCAGACCCAGTACTTC.